The clone carrying this TCR beta chain was observed a few times. CDR1 is SGHNT, CDR2 YYREEE, per germline (reference sequence). V was pared by 3 bases and J by 5 bases, with 11 bases of the junction left unmatched. This CDR3 contains 17 residues. Sequencing used immunoSEQ multiplex PCR; TCRdb keeps in-frame clones, though not all of them. The sample consists of over 90,000 clones, 84% of them appearing once. This sample is drawn from a study of blood T cell repertoires in COVID-19. Across the study: Acute and convalescent COVID-19 specimens originated in the United States, Italy and Spain. In each case, the material was cDNA or gDNA derived from T cells, B-cell-depleted T cells, or PBMCs.

The TCR originated in a human donor in a cohort sampled during active COVID-19. Sequencing used peripheral blood. The rearrangement uses TRBV5-4 and TRBJ1-5; 10 bases agree with TRBD1. CDR3 residues: CASSYQTWTGGDQPQHF. CDR3 nucleotides: TGTGCCAGCAGCTACCAAACCTGGACAGGGGGAGATCAGCCCCAGCATTTT.